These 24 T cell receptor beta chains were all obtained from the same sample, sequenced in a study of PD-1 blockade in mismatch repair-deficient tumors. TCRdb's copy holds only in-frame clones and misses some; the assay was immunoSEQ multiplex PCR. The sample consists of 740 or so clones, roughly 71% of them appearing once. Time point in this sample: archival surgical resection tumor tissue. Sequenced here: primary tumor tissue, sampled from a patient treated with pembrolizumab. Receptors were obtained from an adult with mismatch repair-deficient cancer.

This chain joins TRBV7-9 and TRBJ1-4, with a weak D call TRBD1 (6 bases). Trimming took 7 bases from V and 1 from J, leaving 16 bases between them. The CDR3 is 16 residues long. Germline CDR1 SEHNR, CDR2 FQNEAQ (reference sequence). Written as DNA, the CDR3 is TGTGCCAGCAAGGGCCTCGGGGGCGGAACTAATGAAAAACTGTTTTTT. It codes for CASKGLGGGTNEKLFF.

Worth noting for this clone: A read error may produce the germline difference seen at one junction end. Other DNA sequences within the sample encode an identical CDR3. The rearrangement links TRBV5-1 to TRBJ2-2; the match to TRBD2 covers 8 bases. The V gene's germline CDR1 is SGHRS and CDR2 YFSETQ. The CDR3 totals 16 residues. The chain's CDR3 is CASSLETSGNTGELFF. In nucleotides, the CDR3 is TGTGCCAGCAGCTTGGAAACTAGCGGGAACACCGGGGAGCTGTTTTTT. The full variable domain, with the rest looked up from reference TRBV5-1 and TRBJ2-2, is KAGVTQTPRYLIKTRGQQVTLSCSPISGHRSVSWYQQTPGQGLQFLFEYFSETQRNKGNFPGRFSGRQFSNSRSEMNVSTLELGDSALYLCASSLETSGNTGELFFGEGSRLTVL.

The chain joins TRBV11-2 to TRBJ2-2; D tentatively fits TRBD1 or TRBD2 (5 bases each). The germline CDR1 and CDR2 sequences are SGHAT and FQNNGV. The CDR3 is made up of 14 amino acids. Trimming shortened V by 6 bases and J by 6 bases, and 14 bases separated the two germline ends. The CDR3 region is CASSRDPTAGELFF. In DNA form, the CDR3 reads TGTGCCAGCAGTCGGGACCCCACGGCCGGGGAGCTGTTTTTT.

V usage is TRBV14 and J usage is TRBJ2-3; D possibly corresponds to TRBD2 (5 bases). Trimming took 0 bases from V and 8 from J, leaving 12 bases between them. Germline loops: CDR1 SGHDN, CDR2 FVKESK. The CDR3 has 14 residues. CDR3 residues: CASSQDLGVGTQYF. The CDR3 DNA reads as TGTGCCAGCAGCCAAGATCTCGGGGTCGGTACGCAGTATTTT. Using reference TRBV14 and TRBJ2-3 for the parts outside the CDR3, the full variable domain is EAGVTQFPSHSVIEKGQTVTLRCDPISGHDNLYWYRRVMGKEIKFLLHFVKESKQDESGMPNNRFLAERTGGTYSTLKVQPAELEDSGVYFCASSQDLGVGTQYFGPGTRLTVL.

The CDR3 region has the DNA TGCGCCAGCAGCTCCGCACAGGGTACAGATACGCAGTATTTT. Its protein product is CASSSAQGTDTQYF. The V call is TRBV5-1, the J call TRBJ2-3, with D possibly being TRBD1 (6 bases). V dropped 3 bases and J dropped 3 bases, with 11 bases sitting between them. This CDR3 has 14 amino acids. Per the germline V gene, CDR1 is SGHRS and CDR2 is YFSETQ.

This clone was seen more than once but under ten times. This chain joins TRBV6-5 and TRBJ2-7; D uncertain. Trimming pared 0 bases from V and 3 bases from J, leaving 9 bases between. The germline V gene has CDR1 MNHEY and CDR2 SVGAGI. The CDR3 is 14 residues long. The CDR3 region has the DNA TGTGCCAGCAGTTACTCTCCCTTCGTCTACGAGCAGTACTTC. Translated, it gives CASSYSPFVYEQYF.

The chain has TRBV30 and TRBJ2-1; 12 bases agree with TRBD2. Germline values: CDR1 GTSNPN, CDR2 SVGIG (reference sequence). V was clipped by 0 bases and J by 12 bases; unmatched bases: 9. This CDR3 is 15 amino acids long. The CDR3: CAWSVAASGRARQFF. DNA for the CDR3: TGTGCCTGGAGTGTAGCGGCTAGCGGGAGGGCCCGGCAGTTCTTC. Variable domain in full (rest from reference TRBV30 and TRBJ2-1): SQTIHQWPATLVQPVGSPLSLECTVEGTSNPNLYWYRQAAGRGLQLLFYSVGIGQISSEVPQNLSASRPQDRQFILSSKKLLLSDSGFYLCAWSVAASGRARQFFGPGTRLTVL.

The CDR3 region is CASGTGDQETQYF. The CDR3 nucleotides read TGTGCCAGCGGGACAGGGGACCAAGAGACCCAGTACTTC. The chain recombines TRBV25-1 with TRBJ2-5; 10 positions agree with TRBD1. Germline values: CDR1 MGHDK, CDR2 SYGVNS. V was clipped by 8 bases and J by 0 bases; unmatched bases: 0. CDR3 length: 13 amino acids.

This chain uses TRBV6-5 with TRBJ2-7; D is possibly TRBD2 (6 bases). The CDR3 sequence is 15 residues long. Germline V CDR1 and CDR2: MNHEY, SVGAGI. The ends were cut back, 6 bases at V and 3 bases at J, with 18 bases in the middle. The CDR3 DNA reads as TGTGCCAGCAGGGAAAGCGGGCAGGAAAGCTACGAGCAGTACTTC. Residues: CASRESGQESYEQYF.

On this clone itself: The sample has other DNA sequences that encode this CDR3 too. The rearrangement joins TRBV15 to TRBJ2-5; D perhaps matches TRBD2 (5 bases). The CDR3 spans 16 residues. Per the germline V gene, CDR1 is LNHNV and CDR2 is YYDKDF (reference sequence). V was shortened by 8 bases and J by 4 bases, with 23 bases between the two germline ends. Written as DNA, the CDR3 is TGTGCCACCTCGGCCTACGAGAGGGCAGTAGGAGAGACCCAGTACTTC. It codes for CATSAYERAVGETQYF.

CDR3 amino acids: CASSQGQGVGYTF. DNA of the CDR3: TGTGCCAGCAGTCAGGGACAGGGGGTCGGCTACACCTTC. The chain combines TRBV2 with TRBJ1-2; 11 nucleotides line up with TRBD1. Losses at the gene ends were 5 bases for V and 8 bases for J; bases not matched to a gene: 4. The V gene's germline CDR1 is SNHLY and CDR2 FYNNEI. This CDR3 is built from 13 residues.

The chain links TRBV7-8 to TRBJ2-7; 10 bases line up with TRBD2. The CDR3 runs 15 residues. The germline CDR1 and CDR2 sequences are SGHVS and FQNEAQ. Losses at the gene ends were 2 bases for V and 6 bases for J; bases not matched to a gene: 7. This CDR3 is CASSLSASGRIEQYF. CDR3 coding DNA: TGTGCCAGCAGCTTATCGGCTAGCGGGAGAATCGAGCAGTACTTC.

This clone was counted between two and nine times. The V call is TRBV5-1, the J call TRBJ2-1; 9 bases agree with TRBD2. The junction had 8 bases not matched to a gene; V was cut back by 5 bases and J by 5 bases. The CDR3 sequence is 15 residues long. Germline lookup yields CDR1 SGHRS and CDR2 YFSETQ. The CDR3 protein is CASRRLADSNNEQFF. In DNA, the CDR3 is TGCGCCAGCAGACGACTAGCGGACAGTAACAATGAGCAGTTCTTC.

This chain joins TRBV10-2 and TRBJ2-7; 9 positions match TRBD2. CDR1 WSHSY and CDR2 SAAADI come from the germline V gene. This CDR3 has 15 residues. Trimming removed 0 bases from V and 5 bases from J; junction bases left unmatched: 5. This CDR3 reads CASSESGTSIHEQYF. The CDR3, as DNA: TGCGCCAGCAGTGAGTCCGGGACTAGCATCCACGAGCAGTACTTC.

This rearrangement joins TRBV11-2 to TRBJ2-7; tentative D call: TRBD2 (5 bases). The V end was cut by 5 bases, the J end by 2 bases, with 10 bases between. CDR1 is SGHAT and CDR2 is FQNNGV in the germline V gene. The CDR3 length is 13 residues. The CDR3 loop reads CASSAGIAYEQYF. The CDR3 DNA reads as TGTGCCAGCAGCGCCGGGATAGCCTACGAGCAGTACTTC.

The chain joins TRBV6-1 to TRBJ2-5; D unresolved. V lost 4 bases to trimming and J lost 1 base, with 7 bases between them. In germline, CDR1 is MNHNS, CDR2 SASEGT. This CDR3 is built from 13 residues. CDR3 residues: CASSVYSQETQYF. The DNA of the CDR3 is TGTGCCAGCAGTGTGTACAGCCAAGAGACCCAGTACTTC.

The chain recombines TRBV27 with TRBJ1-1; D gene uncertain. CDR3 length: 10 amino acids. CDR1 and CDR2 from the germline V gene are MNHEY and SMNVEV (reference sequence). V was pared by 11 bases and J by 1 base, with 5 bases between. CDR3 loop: CAAGNTEAFF. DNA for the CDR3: TGTGCCGCAGGGAACACTGAAGCTTTCTTT.

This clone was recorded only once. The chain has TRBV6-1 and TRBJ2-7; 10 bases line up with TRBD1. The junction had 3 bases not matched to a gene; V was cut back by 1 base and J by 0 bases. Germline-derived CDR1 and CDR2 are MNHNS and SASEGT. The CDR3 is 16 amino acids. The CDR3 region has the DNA TGTGCCAGCAGTGAAGTGGGACAGGGGCTCTCCTACGAGCAGTACTTC. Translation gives CASSEVGQGLSYEQYF.

The CDR3 loop reads CASRATGLEGFEQYF. The CDR3 DNA follows: TGTGCCAGCAGAGCTACGGGACTAGAAGGTTTCGAGCAGTACTTC. V is TRBV6-5 and J is TRBJ2-7, with TRBD2 matching over 8 bases. Trimming at V came to 6 bases and at J to 6 bases, leaving 13 bases not matched to a gene. Germline CDR1 and CDR2: MNHEY and SVGAGI. This CDR3 comprises 15 residues.

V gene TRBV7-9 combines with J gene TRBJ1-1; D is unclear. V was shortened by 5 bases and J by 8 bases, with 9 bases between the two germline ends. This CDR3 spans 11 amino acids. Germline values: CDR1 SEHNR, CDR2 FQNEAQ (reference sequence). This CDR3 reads CASSPNQEAFF. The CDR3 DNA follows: TGTGCCAGCAGCCCTAATCAGGAAGCTTTCTTT.

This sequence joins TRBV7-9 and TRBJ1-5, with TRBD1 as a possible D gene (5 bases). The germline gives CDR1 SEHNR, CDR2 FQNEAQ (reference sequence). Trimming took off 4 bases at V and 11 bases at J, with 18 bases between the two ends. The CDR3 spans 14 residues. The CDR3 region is CASSSRQGPMAQHF. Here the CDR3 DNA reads TGTGCCAGCAGCTCCCGTCAGGGACCAATGGCCCAGCATTTT.

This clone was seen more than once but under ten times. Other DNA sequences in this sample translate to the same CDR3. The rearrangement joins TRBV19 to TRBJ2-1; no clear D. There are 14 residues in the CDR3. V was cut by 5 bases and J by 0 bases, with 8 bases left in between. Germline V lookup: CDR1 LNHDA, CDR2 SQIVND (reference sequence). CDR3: CASSDPSSYNEQFF. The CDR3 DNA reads TGTGCCAGTAGTGACCCGAGCTCCTACAATGAGCAGTTCTTC.

The chain's CDR3 is CASSLALEGAKQYF. DNA of the CDR3: TGCGCCAGCAGCTTGGCGCTGGAGGGGGCTAAGCAGTACTTC. V usage is TRBV5-1 and J usage is TRBJ2-7; D is possibly TRBD1 (7 bases). This CDR3 spans 14 amino acids. Germline lookup yields CDR1 SGHRS and CDR2 YFSETQ. Trimming cost V 0 bases and J 8 bases, with 15 bases left between them. Using reference TRBV5-1 and TRBJ2-7 for the parts outside the CDR3, the full variable domain is KAGVTQTPRYLIKTRGQQVTLSCSPISGHRSVSWYQQTPGQGLQFLFEYFSETQRNKGNFPGRFSGRQFSNSRSEMNVSTLELGDSALYLCASSLALEGAKQYFGPGTRLTVT.

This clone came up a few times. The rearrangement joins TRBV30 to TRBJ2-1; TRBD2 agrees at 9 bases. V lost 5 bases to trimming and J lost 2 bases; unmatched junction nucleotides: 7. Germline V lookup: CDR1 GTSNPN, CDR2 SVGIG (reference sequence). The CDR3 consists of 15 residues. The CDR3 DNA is TGTGCCTGGGGTTTAGCGGGAGAGGCCTACAATGAGCAGTTCTTC. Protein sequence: CAWGLAGEAYNEQFF.